One sample yielded the 11 T cell receptor beta chains listed below, sequenced in a study of blood T cell repertoires in COVID-19. Only in-frame clones appear in the TCRdb table, and some are missing; sequencing was by immunoSEQ multiplex PCR. The sample includes some 98,000 clones, around 80% of them seen just once. The source material was peripheral blood. The receptors were gathered from a man in his sixties with acute or convalescent COVID-19.

This clone occurred once. V and J are TRBV18 and TRBJ1-6; 9 nucleotides match TRBD1. CDR3 length: 16 residues. Germline loops: CDR1 KGHSH, CDR2 LQKENI. V was clipped by 2 bases and J by 10 bases; unmatched bases: 9. CDR3 region: CASSPIRTGVSSPLHF. DNA for the CDR3: TGTGCCAGCTCACCAATAAGGACAGGGGTATCATCACCCCTCCACTTT.

This clone has a single count. The V call is TRBV7-6, the J call TRBJ1-3, with a weak D call TRBD1 (5 bases). CDR1 and CDR2 (germline): SGHVS, FNYEAQ. The CDR3 consists of 16 residues. Trimming took off 1 base at V and 0 bases at J, with 10 bases between the two ends. The CDR3 nucleotides are TGTGCCAGCAGCTTAGGGGTGACAGCCTCTGGAAACACCATATATTTT. Its translation: CASSLGVTASGNTIYF.

This rearrangement joins TRBV6-6 to TRBJ1-4; maybe TRBD1 (5 bases). The V gene lost 6 bases and the J gene lost 11 bases, with 13 bases spanning the gap. Germline assignment: CDR1 MNHNY and CDR2 SVGAGI (reference sequence). The CDR3 is made up of 12 amino acids. CDR3 in amino acids: CASSPGGEKLFF. The CDR3 DNA reads TGTGCCAGCAGCCCCGGAGGGGAGAAACTGTTTTTT.

The chain carries TRBV11-2 and TRBJ2-1; D may be TRBD1 (6 bases). Trimming took off 4 bases at V and 4 bases at J, with 14 bases between the two ends. The CDR3 length is 15 residues. From germline, CDR1 is SGHAT and CDR2 FQNNGV. The CDR3 sequence: CASSYRDTVYNEQFF. The CDR3 nucleotides read TGTGCCAGCAGCTACCGGGACACCGTATACAATGAGCAGTTCTTC. Together with reference TRBV11-2 and TRBJ2-1, the CDR3 gives the full variable domain: EAGVAQSPRYKIIEKRQSVAFWCNPISGHATLYWYQQILGQGPKLLIQFQNNGVVDDSQLPKDRFSAERLKGVDSTLKIQPAKLEDSAVYLCASSYRDTVYNEQFFGPGTRLTVL.

The chain links TRBV28 to TRBJ2-5; TRBD1 matches 8 bases. CDR3 length: 16 residues. V trimming: 5 bases; J trimming: 0 bases; junction bases outside the gene matches: 8. Per the germline V gene, CDR1 is MDHEN and CDR2 is SYDVKM. The CDR3 here is CASSLSGDRHQETQYF. DNA for the CDR3: TGTGCCAGCAGTCTCTCCGGGGACAGGCACCAAGAGACCCAGTACTTC.

This sequence joins TRBV15 and TRBJ1-6; 8 nucleotides match TRBD1. Germline loops: CDR1 LNHNV, CDR2 YYDKDF (reference sequence). The J segment lost 8 bases and the V segment lost 0 bases, leaving 18 bases of the junction unmatched. This CDR3 is built from 20 residues. CDR3 bases: TGTGCCACCAGCAGAGATTGGGGGACAGGTGGTAATGGGCCGTATTCACCCCTCCACTTT. It yields the protein CATSRDWGTGGNGPYSPLHF.

This clone showed up just once. The gene calls are TRBV5-1 and TRBJ1-5; 9 bases are shared with TRBD1. The germline V gene encodes CDR1 SGHRS and CDR2 YFSETQ. With V trimmed by 4 bases and J by 1 base, 3 bases remained unmatched. The CDR3 totals 15 residues. The CDR3: CASSPGQGSNQPQHF. The CDR3 DNA reads as TGCGCCAGCAGCCCCGGACAGGGGAGCAATCAGCCCCAGCATTTT.

The genes are TRBV28 and TRBJ2-2; the D is unclear. V lost 7 bases to trimming and J lost 1 base, with 4 bases between them. The CDR3 has 12 amino acids. Germline CDR1 and CDR2: MDHEN and SYDVKM. CDR3 sequence reads: CASNRNTGELFF. The CDR3 nucleotides read TGTGCCAGCAATAGGAACACCGGGGAGCTGTTTTTT.

V gene TRBV29-1 combines with J gene TRBJ2-1; the match to TRBD2 covers 10 bases. The CDR3 sequence is 10 residues long. With V trimmed by 7 bases and J by 10 bases, 1 base remained unmatched. Looked up from germline, CDR1 is SQVTM and CDR2 is ANQGSEA. CDR3 residues: CSGGLAEQFF. CDR3 in DNA: TGCAGCGGGGGACTAGCGGAGCAGTTCTTC.

The rearrangement joins TRBV18 to TRBJ2-7, with D maybe TRBD1 (5 bases). The V end was cut by 6 bases, the J end by 4 bases, with 16 bases between. Germline loops: CDR1 KGHSH, CDR2 LQKENI. The CDR3 runs to 14 residues. CDR3 region: CASSRNPQGYEQYV. CDR3 nucleotide sequence: TGTGCCAGCTCCCGAAACCCCCAGGGTTACGAGCAGTACGTC.

V usage is TRBV3-1 (or the pseudogene TRBV3-2) and J usage is TRBJ2-3; the match to TRBD2 covers 10 bases. This CDR3 is built from 17 residues. V shed 5 bases and J 0 bases; nucleotides not matched to a gene: 8. CDR1 is LGHDT and CDR2 is YNNKEL in the germline V gene (reference sequence). Here the CDR3 reads CASSDHWTSGSTDTQYF. The CDR3 region has the DNA TGTGCCAGCAGCGACCATTGGACTAGCGGTAGCACAGATACGCAGTATTTT.